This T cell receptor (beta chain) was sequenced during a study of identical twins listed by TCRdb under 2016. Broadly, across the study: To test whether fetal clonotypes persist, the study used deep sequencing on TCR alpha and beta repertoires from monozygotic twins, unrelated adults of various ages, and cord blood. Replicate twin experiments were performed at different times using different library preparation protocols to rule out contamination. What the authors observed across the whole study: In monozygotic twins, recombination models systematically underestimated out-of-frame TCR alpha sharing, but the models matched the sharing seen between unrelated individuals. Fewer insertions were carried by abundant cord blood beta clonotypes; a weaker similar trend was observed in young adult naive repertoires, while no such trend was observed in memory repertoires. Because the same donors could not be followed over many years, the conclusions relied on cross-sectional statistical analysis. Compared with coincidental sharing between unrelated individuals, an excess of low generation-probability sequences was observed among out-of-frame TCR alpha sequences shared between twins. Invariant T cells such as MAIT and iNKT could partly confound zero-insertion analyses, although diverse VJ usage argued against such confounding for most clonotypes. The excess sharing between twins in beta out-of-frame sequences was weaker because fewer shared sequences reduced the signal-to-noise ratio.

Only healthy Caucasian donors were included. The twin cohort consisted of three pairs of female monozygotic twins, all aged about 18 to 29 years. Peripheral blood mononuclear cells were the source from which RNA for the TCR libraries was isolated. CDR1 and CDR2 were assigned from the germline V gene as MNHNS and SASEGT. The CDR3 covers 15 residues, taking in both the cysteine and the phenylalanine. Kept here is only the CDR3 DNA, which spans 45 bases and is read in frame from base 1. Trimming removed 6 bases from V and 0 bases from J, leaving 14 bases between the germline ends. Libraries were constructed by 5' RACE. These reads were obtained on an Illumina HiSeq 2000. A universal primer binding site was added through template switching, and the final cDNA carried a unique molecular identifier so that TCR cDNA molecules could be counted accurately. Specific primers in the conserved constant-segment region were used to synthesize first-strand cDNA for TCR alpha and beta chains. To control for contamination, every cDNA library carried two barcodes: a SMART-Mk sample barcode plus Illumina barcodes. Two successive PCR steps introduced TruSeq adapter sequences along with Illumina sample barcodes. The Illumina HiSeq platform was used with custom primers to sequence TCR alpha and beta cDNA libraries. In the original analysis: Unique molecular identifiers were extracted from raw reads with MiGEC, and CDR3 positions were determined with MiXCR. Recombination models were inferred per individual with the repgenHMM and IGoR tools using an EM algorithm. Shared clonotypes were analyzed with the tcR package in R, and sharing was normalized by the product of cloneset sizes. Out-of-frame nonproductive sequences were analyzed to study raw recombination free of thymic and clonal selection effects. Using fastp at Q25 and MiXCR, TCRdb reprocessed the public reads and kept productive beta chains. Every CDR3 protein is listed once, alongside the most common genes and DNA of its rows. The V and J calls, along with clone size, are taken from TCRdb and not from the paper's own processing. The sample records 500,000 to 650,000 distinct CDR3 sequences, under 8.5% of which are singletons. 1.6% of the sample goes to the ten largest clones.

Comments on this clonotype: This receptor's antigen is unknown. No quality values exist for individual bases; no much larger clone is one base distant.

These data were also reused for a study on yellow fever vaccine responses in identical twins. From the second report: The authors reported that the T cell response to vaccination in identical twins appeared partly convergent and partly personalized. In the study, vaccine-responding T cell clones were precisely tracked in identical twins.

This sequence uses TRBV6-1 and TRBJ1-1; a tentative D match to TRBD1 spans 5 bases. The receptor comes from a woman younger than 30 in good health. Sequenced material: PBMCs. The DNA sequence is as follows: TGTGCCAGCAGCCGTAGGACACCCATGAACACTGAAGCTTTCTTT. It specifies CASSRRTPMNTEAFF.